A single sample is the source of the 4 T cell receptor beta chains below, sequenced in a study of Ad26.COV2.S vaccination and SARS-CoV-2 variants. Clones were sequenced by immunoSEQ multiplex PCR, and TCRdb holds only the in-frame ones, with some missing. The repertoire holds approximately 400,000 clones, with around 83% as singletons. Noted treatment: roughly 20 received Ad26.COV2.S at low or high dose, single or two shots; about 5 received placebo; per-sample allocation not given. Collection of samples fell on day 63 after the first vaccine or placebo injection. The sample was peripheral blood, taken in a trial of Ad26.COV2.S vaccine versus placebo. These TCRs come from a person aged 18 to 65 who received the Ad26.COV2.S COVID-19 vaccine or a placebo.

The rearrangement joins TRBV5-4 to TRBJ2-1; 10 bases map to TRBD1. CDR1 and CDR2 from the germline V gene are SGHNT and YYREEE (reference sequence). The trim removed 7 bases at V and 6 bases at J, leaving 13 bases unmatched. This CDR3 comprises 16 residues. The CDR3 sequence: CASRGSYDRGLNEQFF. For the CDR3, the DNA is TGTGCCAGCCGCGGATCTTACGACAGGGGGCTCAATGAGCAGTTCTTC. Using reference TRBV5-4 and TRBJ2-1 for the parts outside the CDR3, the full variable domain is ETGVTQSPTHLIKTRGQQVTLRCSSQSGHNTVSWYQQALGQGPQFIFQYYREEENGRGNFPPRFSGLQFPNYSSELNVNALELDDSALYLCASRGSYDRGLNEQFFGPGTRLTVL.

This clone was seen only a few times. V and J are TRBV6-5 and TRBJ1-4, with D maybe TRBD1 (5 bases). This CDR3 comprises 13 residues. V was cut by 5 bases and J by 8 bases, with 12 bases left in between. Germline-derived CDR1 and CDR2 are MNHEY and SVGAGI. This chain's CDR3 is CASSHRTFEKLFF. CDR3 DNA: TGTGCCAGCAGTCACAGGACCTTCGAAAAACTGTTTTTT.

The chain carries TRBV14 and TRBJ1-2; D is undetermined. The V gene lost 1 base and the J gene lost 5 bases, with 5 bases spanning the gap. CDR3 length: 12 amino acids. The germline V gene encodes CDR1 SGHDN and CDR2 FVKESK. This CDR3 is CASSQGIYGYTF. The CDR3 nucleotides are TGTGCCAGCAGCCAAGGGATTTATGGCTACACCTTC.

This rearrangement joins TRBV7-9 to TRBJ2-7; no reliable D call. V was pared by 6 bases and J by 5 bases, with 17 bases between. The CDR3 extends over 14 amino acids. Germline V gives CDR1 SEHNR, CDR2 FQNEAQ (reference sequence). CDR3 loop: CASRAGPSFDEQYF. The CDR3 DNA follows: TGTGCCAGCAGGGCCGGGCCCTCGTTTGACGAGCAGTACTTC.